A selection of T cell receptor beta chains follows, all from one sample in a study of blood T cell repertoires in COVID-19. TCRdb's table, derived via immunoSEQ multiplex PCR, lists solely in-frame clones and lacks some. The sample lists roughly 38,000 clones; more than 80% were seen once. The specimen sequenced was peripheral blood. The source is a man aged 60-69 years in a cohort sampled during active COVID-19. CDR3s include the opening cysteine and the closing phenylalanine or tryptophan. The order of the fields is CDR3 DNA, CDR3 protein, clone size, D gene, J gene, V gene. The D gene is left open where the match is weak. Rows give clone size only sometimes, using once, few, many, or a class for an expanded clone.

DNA: TGCAGCGTTGAAACAGGGGAGCAGTTCTTC
CDR3: CSVETGEQFF
size: -
D: -
J: TRBJ2-1
V: TRBV29-1

DNA: TGCAGTGCTAGTAGGGGGTCGAACACTGAAGCTTTCTTT
CDR3: CSASRGSNTEAFF
size: -
D: -
J: TRBJ1-1
V: TRBV20-1

DNA: TGTGCCAGCAGCGTAGAGGGACAGGGGAGTGAGCAGTACTTC
CDR3: CASSVEGQGSEQYF
size: few
D: TRBD1
J: TRBJ2-7
V: TRBV9

DNA: TGTGCCAGCAGAAAGACTAGCGACTCCTACAATGAGCAGTTCTTC
CDR3: CASRKTSDSYNEQFF
size: few
D: TRBD2
J: TRBJ2-1
V: TRBV14

DNA: TGTGCCAGCAGTAACCGGGACAGAGAATACGAGCAGTACTTC
CDR3: CASSNRDREYEQYF
size: -
D: TRBD1
J: TRBJ2-7
V: TRBV6-5

DNA: TGTGCCAGCAGCTTAGTTAGAGCGGGAGATAACACCGGGGAGCTGTTTTTT
CDR3: CASSLVRAGDNTGELFF
size: -
D: TRBD2
J: TRBJ2-2
V: TRBV7-8

DNA: TGCAGCGGCGGACAGAGAAACACCGGGGAGCTGTTTTTT
CDR3: CSGGQRNTGELFF
size: -
D: -
J: TRBJ2-2
V: TRBV29-1

DNA: TGTGCCAGCAGCCCCCACCCACAGTCTGGGGCCAACGTCCTGACTTTC
CDR3: CASSPHPQSGANVLTF
size: -
D: -
J: TRBJ2-6
V: TRBV21-1

DNA: TGTGCCAGCAGACTAGCGGACTCCAATGAGCAGTTCTTC
CDR3: CASRLADSNEQFF
size: -
D: TRBD2
J: TRBJ2-1
V: TRBV7-9

DNA: TGTGCCAGTAGGGACTATAGCAAGAACGAGCAGTACTTC
CDR3: CASRDYSKNEQYF
size: -
D: TRBD2
J: TRBJ2-7
V: TRBV28

DNA: TGCGCCAGCAGTAGGTCCGGGCTGACTACGGGACTCGCCTACGAGCAGTACTTC
CDR3: CASSRSGLTTGLAYEQYF
size: -
D: -
J: TRBJ2-7
V: TRBV23-1

DNA: TGTGCCAGCAGCGGACAGGGGAACACTGAAGCTTTCTTT
CDR3: CASSGQGNTEAFF
size: -
D: TRBD1
J: TRBJ1-1
V: TRBV12-3/TRBV12-4

DNA: TGTGCCAGCAGTTACTCGGAGTGGGAGCGCGAGTACGAGCAGTACTTC
CDR3: CASSYSEWEREYEQYF
size: -
D: -
J: TRBJ2-7
V: TRBV6-6

DNA: TGTGCCAGCAGCTCGGGTCCCACTGAAGCTTTCTTT
CDR3: CASSSGPTEAFF
size: -
D: -
J: TRBJ1-1
V: TRBV7-2

DNA: TGTGCCAGCAGTGACCCCGGACAGGGCCAAGAGACCCAGTACTTC
CDR3: CASSDPGQGQETQYF
size: -
D: TRBD1
J: TRBJ2-5
V: TRBV6-1

DNA: TGTGCCACCTCCACAGTAAACACCGGGGAGCTGTTTTTT
CDR3: CATSTVNTGELFF
size: -
D: -
J: TRBJ2-2
V: TRBV24-1

DNA: TGTGCCTGGAGTGTACAGTCTACAGGCAATCAGCCCCAGCATTTT
CDR3: CAWSVQSTGNQPQHF
size: -
D: -
J: TRBJ1-5
V: TRBV30

DNA: TGTGCCAGCAGTGAATACAGGGTAGGTCGGAACACTGAAGCTTTCTTT
CDR3: CASSEYRVGRNTEAFF
size: -
D: -
J: TRBJ1-1
V: TRBV25-1

DNA: TGTGCCAGCAGTGAATCGGGGTCGGGCGAAAAACTGTTTTTT
CDR3: CASSESGSGEKLFF
size: few
D: -
J: TRBJ1-4
V: TRBV25-1

DNA: TGTGCCAGCAGTCCAACGGTTGGGACAGTTTTCTCCTACGAGCAGTACTTC
CDR3: CASSPTVGTVFSYEQYF
size: few
D: TRBD1
J: TRBJ2-7
V: TRBV6-6

DNA: TGTGCCAGCAGCGTCCGGGCCGTAGCGGGAGGGAGAGATACGCAGTATTTT
CDR3: CASSVRAVAGGRDTQYF
size: -
D: TRBD2
J: TRBJ2-3
V: TRBV9

DNA: TGTGCCAGCAGGGTGGACATGACATCACCCCTCCACTTT
CDR3: CASRVDMTSPLHF
size: -
D: -
J: TRBJ1-6
V: TRBV12-3/TRBV12-4

DNA: TGTGCCTGGAGTGCCCTAGCGGGGGGGTACAATGAGCAGTTCTTC
CDR3: CAWSALAGGYNEQFF
size: -
D: TRBD2
J: TRBJ2-1
V: TRBV30

DNA: TGTGCCAGCAGTAATCAAGGACAGGGGGATTCACCCCTCCACTTT
CDR3: CASSNQGQGDSPLHF
size: -
D: TRBD1
J: TRBJ1-6
V: TRBV28

DNA: TGTGCCACCAGTGATTTCAGGGGTGGCTACACCTTC
CDR3: CATSDFRGGYTF
size: -
D: -
J: TRBJ1-2
V: TRBV24-1

DNA: TGTGCCAGCAGCCCCCGGACTAGCGGGGGCAATGAGCAGTTCTTC
CDR3: CASSPRTSGGNEQFF
size: -
D: TRBD2
J: TRBJ2-1
V: TRBV11-3

DNA: TGTGCCAGCAGTTCCAATCGACACTTTTCTTGGGACACTGAAGCTTTCTTT
CDR3: CASSSNRHFSWDTEAFF
size: -
D: -
J: TRBJ1-1
V: TRBV6-2/TRBV6-3

DNA: TGTGCCAGCAGCACCCAGGGACTAGCGGAAACTACAGATACGCAGTATTTT
CDR3: CASSTQGLAETTDTQYF
size: -
D: -
J: TRBJ2-3
V: TRBV21-1

DNA: TGTGCCAGCAGCAAAAGAACTAGCGGTACCACAGATACGCAGTATTTT
CDR3: CASSKRTSGTTDTQYF
size: few
D: -
J: TRBJ2-3
V: TRBV21-1

DNA: TGCGCCAGCAGCTTGGCCAATCAGGGATCCGAGCAGTACTTC
CDR3: CASSLANQGSEQYF
size: -
D: -
J: TRBJ2-7
V: TRBV5-1

DNA: TGTGCCAGCAGTGTGACTAGTTCTACGGGGGAGCTGTTTTTT
CDR3: CASSVTSSTGELFF
size: -
D: -
J: TRBJ2-2
V: TRBV28

DNA: TGTGCCAGCAGCCTCCCCAGGGGGGTGAATGGCTACACCTTC
CDR3: CASSLPRGVNGYTF
size: -
D: TRBD1
J: TRBJ1-2
V: TRBV28

DNA: TGTGCCAGTAGTCAAAGACAGGGTATTGAAAAACTGTTTTTT
CDR3: CASSQRQGIEKLFF
size: -
D: TRBD1
J: TRBJ1-4
V: TRBV19

DNA: TGTGCCAGTAGTGGGGGACAGCATAACTATGGCTACACCTTC
CDR3: CASSGGQHNYGYTF
size: -
D: TRBD1
J: TRBJ1-2
V: TRBV19

DNA: TGTGCCAGCAGCTTACAGATTCAAGAGACCCAGTACTTC
CDR3: CASSLQIQETQYF
size: -
D: -
J: TRBJ2-5
V: TRBV7-6

DNA: TGTGCCAGCAGGGGGACAGGGGGCGGAACCGGGGAGCTGTTTTTT
CDR3: CASRGTGGGTGELFF
size: -
D: TRBD1
J: TRBJ2-2
V: TRBV6-5

DNA: TGTGCCAGTAGTATATTTCTTGCGGCAACTAATGAAAAACTGTTTTTT
CDR3: CASSIFLAATNEKLFF
size: -
D: -
J: TRBJ1-4
V: TRBV19

DNA: TGTGCCAGCAGCCCGACAGTCGGAAACACCATATATTTT
CDR3: CASSPTVGNTIYF
size: -
D: -
J: TRBJ1-3
V: TRBV12-3/TRBV12-4

DNA: TGCGCCAGCAGCCCGGGGGACAGCAGCTATGGCTACACCTTC
CDR3: CASSPGDSSYGYTF
size: -
D: TRBD1
J: TRBJ1-2
V: TRBV5-1

DNA: TGCGCCAGCAGCTTGGGGCGGACAGGGCGTATGAGTGAGCAGTTCTTC
CDR3: CASSLGRTGRMSEQFF
size: -
D: TRBD1
J: TRBJ2-1
V: TRBV5-1

DNA: TGTGCCGGCTCCGGAGGGCCTTATGGCTACACCTTC
CDR3: CAGSGGPYGYTF
size: -
D: -
J: TRBJ1-2
V: TRBV28

DNA: TGTGCCAGCGGGCAAGATCGGCGTCAGCCCCAGCATTTT
CDR3: CASGQDRRQPQHF
size: -
D: -
J: TRBJ1-5
V: TRBV2

DNA: TGTGCCAGCAAGGTTGAGGAGAGCATGAACACTGAAGCTTTCTTT
CDR3: CASKVEESMNTEAFF
size: -
D: -
J: TRBJ1-1
V: TRBV6-4

DNA: TGTGCCAGTAATGGGGACAGGGTAGAGGGTCAGCCCCAGCATTTT
CDR3: CASNGDRVEGQPQHF
size: -
D: TRBD1
J: TRBJ1-5
V: TRBV19

DNA: TGCGCCAGCAGCGGAAGACTAGCGGAATTTTACAATGAGCAGTTCTTC
CDR3: CASSGRLAEFYNEQFF
size: few
D: TRBD2
J: TRBJ2-1
V: TRBV5-1

DNA: TGTGCCAGCTCACCCCAGGGGGTCTCCAGCTCCTACGAGCAGTACTTC
CDR3: CASSPQGVSSSYEQYF
size: -
D: TRBD1
J: TRBJ2-7
V: TRBV18

DNA: TGTGCCAGCAGTTTCTGGGGGGATAATTCACCCCTCCACTTT
CDR3: CASSFWGDNSPLHF
size: -
D: -
J: TRBJ1-6
V: TRBV5-5

DNA: TGTGCCAGCATTCGGGGCGGGATTAGCTCCTACAATGAGCAGTTCTTC
CDR3: CASIRGGISSYNEQFF
size: -
D: -
J: TRBJ2-1
V: TRBV2

DNA: TGTGCCAGCAGCCAACAGGGGGTCGGGAACACCATATATTTT
CDR3: CASSQQGVGNTIYF
size: -
D: TRBD1
J: TRBJ1-3
V: TRBV7-9

DNA: TGTGCCAGCAGCACCAGGGAATTACCCATTGAAGCTTTCTTT
CDR3: CASSTRELPIEAFF
size: -
D: -
J: TRBJ1-1
V: TRBV7-9

DNA: TGTGCCAGCAGTGTCCAGGGGGACAATCAGCCCCAGCATTTT
CDR3: CASSVQGDNQPQHF
size: -
D: TRBD1
J: TRBJ1-5
V: TRBV2

DNA: TGTGCCAGCAGCAGCCCCAGGGGAAGGACTAATGAAAAACTGTTTTTT
CDR3: CASSSPRGRTNEKLFF
size: -
D: -
J: TRBJ1-4
V: TRBV28

DNA: TGTGCCAGCAAGGGATACCAGGGTAATGAAAAACTGTTTTTT
CDR3: CASKGYQGNEKLFF
size: -
D: -
J: TRBJ1-4
V: TRBV28

DNA: TGCAGTGCTAGTAAGCAGGGGAATTCACCCCTCCACTTT
CDR3: CSASKQGNSPLHF
size: -
D: -
J: TRBJ1-6
V: TRBV20-1